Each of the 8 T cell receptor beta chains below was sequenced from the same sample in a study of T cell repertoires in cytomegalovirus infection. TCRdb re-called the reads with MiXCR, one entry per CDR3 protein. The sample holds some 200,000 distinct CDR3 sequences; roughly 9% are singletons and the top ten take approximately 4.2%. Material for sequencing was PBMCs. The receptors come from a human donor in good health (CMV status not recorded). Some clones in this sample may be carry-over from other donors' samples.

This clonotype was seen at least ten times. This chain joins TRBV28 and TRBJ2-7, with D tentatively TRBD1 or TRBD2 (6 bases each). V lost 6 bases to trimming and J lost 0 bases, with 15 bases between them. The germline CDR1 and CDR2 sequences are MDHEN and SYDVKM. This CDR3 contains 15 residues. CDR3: CASSLGGTRSYEQYF. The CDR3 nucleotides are TGTGCCAGCAGCCTTGGGGGGACACGCTCCTACGAGCAGTACTTC.

The CDR3 region has the DNA TGTGCCAGCAGTCTGGGACCGCAGCAGTTCTTC. It translates to CASSLGPQQFF. The V gene is TRBV3-1, the J gene TRBJ2-1; perhaps D is TRBD1 or TRBD2 (5 bases each). Germline V lookup: CDR1 LGHDT, CDR2 YNNKEL (reference sequence). Trimming took 6 bases from V and 11 from J, leaving 11 bases between them. The CDR3 is 11 residues long.

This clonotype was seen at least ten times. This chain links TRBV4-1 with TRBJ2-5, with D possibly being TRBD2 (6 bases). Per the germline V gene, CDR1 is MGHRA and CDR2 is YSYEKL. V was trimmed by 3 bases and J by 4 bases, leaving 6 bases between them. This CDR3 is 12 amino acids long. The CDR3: CASSQGGETQYF. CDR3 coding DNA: TGCGCCAGCAGCCAGGGGGGAGAGACCCAGTACTTC.

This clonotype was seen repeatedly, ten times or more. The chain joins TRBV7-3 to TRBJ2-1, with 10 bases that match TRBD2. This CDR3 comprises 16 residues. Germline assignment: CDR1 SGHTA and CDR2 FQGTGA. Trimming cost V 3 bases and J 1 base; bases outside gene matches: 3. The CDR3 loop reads CASSFLAGVSYNEQFF. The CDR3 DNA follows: TGTGCCAGCAGCTTCCTAGCGGGAGTGTCCTACAATGAGCAGTTCTTC.

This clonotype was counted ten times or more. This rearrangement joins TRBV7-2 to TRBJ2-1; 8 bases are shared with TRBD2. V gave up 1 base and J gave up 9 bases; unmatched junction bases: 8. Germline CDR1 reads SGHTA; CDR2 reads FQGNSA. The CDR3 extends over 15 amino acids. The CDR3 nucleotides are TGTGCCAGCAGCTTAGTAGGGCGGGGGGAGGTTGAGCAGTTCTTC. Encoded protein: CASSLVGRGEVEQFF.

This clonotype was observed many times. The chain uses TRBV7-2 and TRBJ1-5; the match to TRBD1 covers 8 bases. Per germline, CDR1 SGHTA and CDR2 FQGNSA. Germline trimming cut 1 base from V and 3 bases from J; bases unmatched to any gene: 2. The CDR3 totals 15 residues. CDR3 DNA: TGTGCCAGCAGCTTAGTGCAGGGGGCCAATCAGCCCCAGCATTTT. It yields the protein CASSLVQGANQPQHF.

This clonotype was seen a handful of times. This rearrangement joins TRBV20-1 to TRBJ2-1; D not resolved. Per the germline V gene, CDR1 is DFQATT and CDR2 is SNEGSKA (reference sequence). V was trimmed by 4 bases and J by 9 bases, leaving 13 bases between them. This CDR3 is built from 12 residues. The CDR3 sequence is CSAMAPLGEQFF. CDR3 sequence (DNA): TGCAGTGCTATGGCCCCCTTGGGTGAGCAGTTCTTC.

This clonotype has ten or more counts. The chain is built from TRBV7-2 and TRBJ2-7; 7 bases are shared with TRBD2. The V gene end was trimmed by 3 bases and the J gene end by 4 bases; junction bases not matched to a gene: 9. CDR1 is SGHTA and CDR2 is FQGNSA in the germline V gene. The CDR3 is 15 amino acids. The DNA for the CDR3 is TGTGCCAGCAGCTTCCGAAGACTAGCAGGGTACGAGCAGTACTTC. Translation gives CASSFRRLAGYEQYF. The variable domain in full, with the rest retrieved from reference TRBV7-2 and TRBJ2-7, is GAGVSQSPSNKVTEKGKDVELRCDPISGHTALYWYRQSLGQGLEFLIYFQGNSAPDKSGLPSDRFSAERTGGSVSTLTIQRTQQEDSAVYLCASSFRRLAGYEQYFGPGTRLTVT.